These 9 T cell receptor beta chains came from one sample sequenced in a study of T cells after yellow fever vaccination. MiXCR, applied by TCRdb to the 5' RACE reads, yields one record per CDR3 protein. The data contain roughly 260,000 distinct CDR3 sequences, 10% to 15% of them singletons. The specimen comprised CD4+ T cells sorted from PBMCs, sampled 45 days after the yellow fever booster vaccination. Receptor source: a man aged 30-40 years who received the YFV17D yellow fever vaccine.

Written as DNA, the CDR3 is TGTGCCAGCAGTTCCGGACAGGTGCATCCAGATACGCAGTATTTT. Amino acids: CASSSGQVHPDTQYF. The chain links TRBV28 to TRBJ2-3; TRBD1 matches at 7 bases. Per the germline V gene, CDR1 is MDHEN and CDR2 is SYDVKM. V dropped 4 bases and J dropped 4; count of bases not matched to a gene: 8. The CDR3 consists of 15 residues. Supplemented by reference TRBV28 and TRBJ2-3, the full variable domain reads DVKVTQSSRYLVKRTGEKVFLECVQDMDHENMFWYRQDPGLGLRLIYFSYDVKMKEKGDIPEGYSVSREKKERFSLILESASTNQTSMYLCASSSGQVHPDTQYFGPGTRLTVL.

This clonotype was recorded a few times. The chain carries TRBV18 and TRBJ2-7, with 9 bases lining up with TRBD1. There are 12 residues in the CDR3. Germline values: CDR1 KGHSH, CDR2 LQKENI. The trim removed 5 bases at V and 6 bases at J, leaving 2 bases unmatched. This CDR3 reads CASSMDRGEQYF. The DNA for the CDR3 is TGTGCCAGCTCAATGGACAGGGGCGAGCAGTACTTC.

This clonotype was observed a handful of times. V is TRBV25-1 and J is TRBJ2-7; D could derive from TRBD1 or TRBD2 (6 bases each). This CDR3 comprises 11 residues. With 8 bases removed from V and 7 bases from J, the gap between germline ends came to 12 bases. Germline values: CDR1 MGHDK, CDR2 SYGVNS. The CDR3 region is CASFGGGEQYF. CDR3 coding DNA: TGTGCCAGCTTTGGAGGGGGGGAGCAGTACTTC.

The chain links TRBV18 to TRBJ2-2, with 7 bases fitting TRBD2. This CDR3 region has 18 residues. Per the germline V gene, CDR1 is KGHSH and CDR2 is LQKENI. The CDR3 sequence: CGQAQGSGMTPTTGELFF. CDR3 DNA sequence: TGTGGCCAGGCTCAGGGCAGCGGGATGACTCCAACCACCGGGGAGCTGTTTTTT.

This clonotype was counted between two and nine times. In DNA, the CDR3 is TGTGCCGGTAGCGGGGGGCTCACAGATACGCAGTATTTT. Amino acid sequence: CAGSGGLTDTQYF. This rearrangement joins TRBV2 to TRBJ2-3, with 10 bases aligning to TRBD2. The germline V gene has CDR1 SNHLY and CDR2 FYNNEI. Trimming took 11 bases from V and 2 from J; bases not matched to a gene: 4. CDR3 length: 13 amino acids.

The V and J genes are TRBV3-1 and TRBJ2-7, with D maybe TRBD1 (6 bases). Germline loops: CDR1 LGHDT, CDR2 YNNKEL (reference sequence). Between the trimmed V and J ends, which lost 2 bases and 2 bases, there was a span of 10 bases. The CDR3 is made up of 14 amino acids. The CDR3 region has the DNA TGTGCCAGCAGCCAAAGCAGGGGACCCTACGAGCAGTACTTC. Amino acids: CASSQSRGPYEQYF.

This clonotype has just a few counts. The chain has TRBV24-1 and TRBJ2-5; 13 bases agree with TRBD2. The CDR3 is 17 residues long. Looked up from germline, CDR1 is KGHDR and CDR2 is SFDVKD. The V and J ends lost 2 bases and 2 bases, in that order; junction bases with no gene match: 4. This CDR3 is CATSDSGLAGRQETQYF. The CDR3 DNA is TGTGCCACCAGTGATTCGGGACTAGCGGGACGGCAAGAGACCCAGTACTTC.

This clonotype was counted once. The CDR3 sequence: CASSSNPPVDIQYF. CDR3 coding DNA: TGCGCCAGCAGCTCTAATCCCCCGGTGGACATTCAGTACTTC. This rearrangement joins TRBV5-1 to TRBJ2-4; D is unclear. V dropped 3 bases and J dropped 8 bases, with 15 bases sitting between them. The CDR3 consists of 14 residues. The germline gives CDR1 SGHRS, CDR2 YFSETQ.

The CDR3 region is CASSRKREGLYNEQFF. CDR3 DNA sequence: TGTGCCAGCAGCCGTAAGCGGGAGGGCCTCTACAATGAGCAGTTCTTC. The V and J genes are TRBV7-2 and TRBJ2-1, with TRBD2 identical over 10 bases. Germline CDR1 is SGHTA and CDR2 is FQGNSA. V was pared by 5 bases and J by 3 bases, with 7 bases of the junction left unmatched. The CDR3 covers 16 residues.